This T cell receptor (beta chain) stems from a study of blood T cell repertoires in COVID-19. Method: immunoSEQ multiplex PCR; TCRdb's copy keeps in-frame clones and lacks some. Among approximately 270,000 clones, roughly four fifths were seen once, and the ten largest hold around a sixth. There are a few counts of this clone. The V end lost 3 bases, the J end lost 0 bases, and 11 bases lay between the germline ends. The CDR3 spans 15 residues. The germline V gene has CDR1 KGHSH and CDR2 LQKENI. This sequence was found in a person aged 70 to 79 with COVID-19, enrolled during active disease. This chain links TRBV18 with TRBJ1-2; D gene uncertain. Sequenced sample: peripheral blood. CDR3 sequence: CASSPEAQSNYGYTF. CDR3 DNA: TGTGCCAGCTCACCGGAGGCACAGTCTAACTATGGCTACACCTTC.